Given below is one T cell receptor beta chain in context. Here immunoSEQ multiplex PCR was the method, and the copy in TCRdb shows in-frame clones only, minus some. The table shows 25,000 to 30,000 clones, with over 80% occurring only once. This CDR3 has 13 residues. In germline, CDR1 is SGHTA, CDR2 FQGNSA. The V gene lost 4 bases and the J gene lost 3 bases, with 9 bases spanning the gap. Described treatment: randomized to nivolumab then ipilimumab (arm A) or the reverse (arm B). The sample belongs to a study of sequential checkpoint blockade in melanoma. This specimen was CD8+ T cells sorted from blood (inferred from file names), taken from a patient given nivolumab and ipilimumab in sequence. The sequence was obtained from a human donor with melanoma. The chain joins TRBV7-2 to TRBJ1-1; D might be TRBD1 (5 bases). The CDR3 nucleotides read TGTGCCAGCAGCTCGACAGAGTACACTGAAGCTTTCTTT. This sequence encodes CASSSTEYTEAFF.